This T cell receptor beta chain was retrieved from a study of blood T cell repertoires in COVID-19. Data came from immunoSEQ multiplex PCR; TCRdb stores just in-frame clones and leaves some out. The sample has under 45,000 clones; 80% to 90% are singletons. Trimming cost V 3 bases and J 4 bases; bases outside gene matches: 4. There are 14 residues in the CDR3. Germline V gene data show CDR1 as DFQATT and CDR2 as SNEGSKA (reference sequence). This chain joins TRBV20-1 and TRBJ2-1, with 9 bases aligning to TRBD1. The sequence derives from a man aged 60 to 69 with active COVID-19. Sample: peripheral blood. The CDR3 loop is CSASRQGGYNEQFF. CDR3 nucleotide sequence: TGCAGTGCTAGTAGACAGGGGGGGTACAATGAGCAGTTCTTC.